Listed below are T cell receptor beta chains from one sample, sequenced in a study of T cell clusters in autoimmune cytopenias. TCRdb reprocessed the multiplex PCR reads and reports one entry per CDR3 protein, with no DNA. The sample's table shows roughly 8,100 distinct CDR3 sequences. What was sequenced was peripheral blood. These TCRs come from a human donor with an autoimmune cytopenia or autoimmune hepatitis (not recorded which). Each CDR3 is given with its conserved first and last residue. The order of the fields is clone size, J gene, V gene, CDR3 protein. For some rows the clone size is stated as once, few or many, or as a class when expanded; others skip it.

size: -
J: TRBJ2-5
V: TRBV18
CDR3: CASSPRITETQYF

size: -
J: TRBJ2-7
V: TRBV27
CDR3: CASGRGQGAYEQYF

size: medium-sized
J: TRBJ2-7
V: TRBV6-5
CDR3: CASSPGGGRYYEQYF

size: -
J: TRBJ1-5
V: TRBV6-6
CDR3: CASSQNGGNQPQHF

size: medium-sized
J: TRBJ1-6
V: TRBV15
CDR3: CATSRDRSGGTGDNSPLHF

size: medium-sized
J: TRBJ2-5
V: TRBV27
CDR3: CASSQGETQYF

size: medium-sized
J: TRBJ1-3
V: TRBV15
CDR3: CATSRVSGNTIYF

size: -
J: TRBJ2-5
V: TRBV7-2
CDR3: CASSMGLAGRETQYF

size: -
J: TRBJ2-2
V: TRBV6-5
CDR3: CASRGQWGAGGPSTGELFF

size: -
J: TRBJ2-4
V: TRBV19
CDR3: CASSPSTGGESIQYF

size: -
J: TRBJ2-6
V: TRBV6-5
CDR3: CASSAYRDSSGANVLTF

size: -
J: TRBJ1-5
V: TRBV27
CDR3: CASSSTGTYYSNQPQHF

size: medium-sized
J: TRBJ2-1
V: TRBV27
CDR3: CASRSLGGRSSYNEQFF